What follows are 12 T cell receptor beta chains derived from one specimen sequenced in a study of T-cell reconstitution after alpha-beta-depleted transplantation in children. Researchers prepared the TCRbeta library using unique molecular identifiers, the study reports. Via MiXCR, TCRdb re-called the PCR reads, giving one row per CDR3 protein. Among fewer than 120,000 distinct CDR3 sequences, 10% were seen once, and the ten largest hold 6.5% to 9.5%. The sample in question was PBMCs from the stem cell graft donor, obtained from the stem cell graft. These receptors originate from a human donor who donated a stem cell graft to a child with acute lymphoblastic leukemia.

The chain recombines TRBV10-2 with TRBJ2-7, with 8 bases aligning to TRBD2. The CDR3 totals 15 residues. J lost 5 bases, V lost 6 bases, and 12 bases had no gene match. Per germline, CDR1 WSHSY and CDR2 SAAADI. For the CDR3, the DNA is TGCGCCAGCAGCAAAGGACTAGCCGGGAGGGACGAGCAGTACTTC. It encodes CASSKGLAGRDEQYF.

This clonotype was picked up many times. The CDR3 sequence is CASSVTGAGEKLFF. The CDR3 DNA is TGTGCCAGCAGCGTAACAGGGGCCGGTGAAAAACTGTTTTTT. This rearrangement joins TRBV9 to TRBJ1-4, with TRBD1 matching over 7 bases. Per the germline V gene, CDR1 is SGDLS and CDR2 is YYNGEE. The V and J ends lost 1 base and 7 bases, in that order; junction bases with no gene match: 4. The CDR3 is made up of 14 amino acids.

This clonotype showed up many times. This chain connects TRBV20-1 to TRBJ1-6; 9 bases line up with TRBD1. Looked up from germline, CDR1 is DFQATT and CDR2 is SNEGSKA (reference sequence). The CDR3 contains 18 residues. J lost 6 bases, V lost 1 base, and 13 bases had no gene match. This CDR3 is CSARGEGTGTYFNSPLHF. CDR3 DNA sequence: TGCAGTGCTAGAGGGGAGGGGACAGGGACTTACTTTAATTCACCCCTCCACTTT.

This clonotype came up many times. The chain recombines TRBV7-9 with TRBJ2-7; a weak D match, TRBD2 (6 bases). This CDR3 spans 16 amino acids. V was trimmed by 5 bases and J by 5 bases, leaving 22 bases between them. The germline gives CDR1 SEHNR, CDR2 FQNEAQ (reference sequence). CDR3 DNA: TGTGCCAGCAGCCCCCGTCGTGGGGGGACTCACCACGAGCAGTACTTC. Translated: CASSPRRGGTHHEQYF.

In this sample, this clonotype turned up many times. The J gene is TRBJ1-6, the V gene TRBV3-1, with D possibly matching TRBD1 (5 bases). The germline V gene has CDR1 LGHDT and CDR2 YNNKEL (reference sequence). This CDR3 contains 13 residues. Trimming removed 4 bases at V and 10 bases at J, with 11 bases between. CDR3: CASSRSRDSPLHF. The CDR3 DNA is TGTGCCAGCAGCCGTTCCCGGGACTCACCCCTCCACTTT.

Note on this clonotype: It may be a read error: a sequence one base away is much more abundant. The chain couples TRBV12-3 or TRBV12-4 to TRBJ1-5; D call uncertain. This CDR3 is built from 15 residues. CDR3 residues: CASSFVYSPNQHQHF. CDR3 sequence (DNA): TGTGCCAGCAGTTTCGTCTACAGTCCTAATCAGCACCAGCATTTT.

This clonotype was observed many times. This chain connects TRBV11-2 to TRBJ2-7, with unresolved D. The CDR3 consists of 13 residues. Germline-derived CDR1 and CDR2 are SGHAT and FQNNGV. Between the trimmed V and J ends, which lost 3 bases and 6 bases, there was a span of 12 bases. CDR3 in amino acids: CASSFVVFSEQYF. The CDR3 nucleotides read TGTGCCAGCAGCTTCGTGGTTTTTAGCGAGCAGTACTTC. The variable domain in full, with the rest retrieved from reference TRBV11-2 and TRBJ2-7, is EAGVAQSPRYKIIEKRQSVAFWCNPISGHATLYWYQQILGQGPKLLIQFQNNGVVDDSQLPKDRFSAERLKGVDSTLKIQPAKLEDSAVYLCASSFVVFSEQYFGPGTRLTVT.

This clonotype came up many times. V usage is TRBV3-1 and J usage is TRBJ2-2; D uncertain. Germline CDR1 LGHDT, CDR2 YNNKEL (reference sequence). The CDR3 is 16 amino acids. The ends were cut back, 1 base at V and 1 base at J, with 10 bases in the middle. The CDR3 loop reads CASSQGRQLNTGELFF. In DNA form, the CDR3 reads TGTGCCAGCAGCCAAGGTCGGCAGCTGAACACCGGGGAGCTGTTTTTT. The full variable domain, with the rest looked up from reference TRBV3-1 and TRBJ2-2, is DTAVSQTPKYLVTQMGNDKSIKCEQNLGHDTMYWYKQDSKKFLKIMFSYNNKELIINETVPNRFSPKSPDKAHLNLHINSLELGDSAVYFCASSQGRQLNTGELFFGEGSRLTVL.

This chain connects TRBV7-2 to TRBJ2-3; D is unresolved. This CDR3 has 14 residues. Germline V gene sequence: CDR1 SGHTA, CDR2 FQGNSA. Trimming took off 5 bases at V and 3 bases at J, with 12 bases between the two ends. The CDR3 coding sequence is TGTGCCAGCAGCCAAGGTTTGGGAACAGATACGCAGTATTTT. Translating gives CASSQGLGTDTQYF.

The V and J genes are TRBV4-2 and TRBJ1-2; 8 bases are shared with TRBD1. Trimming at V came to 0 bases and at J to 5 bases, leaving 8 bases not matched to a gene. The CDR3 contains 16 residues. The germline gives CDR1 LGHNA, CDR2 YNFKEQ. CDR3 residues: CASSQDVGQGWYGYTF. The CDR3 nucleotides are TGTGCCAGCAGCCAAGATGTTGGACAGGGTTGGTATGGCTACACCTTC.

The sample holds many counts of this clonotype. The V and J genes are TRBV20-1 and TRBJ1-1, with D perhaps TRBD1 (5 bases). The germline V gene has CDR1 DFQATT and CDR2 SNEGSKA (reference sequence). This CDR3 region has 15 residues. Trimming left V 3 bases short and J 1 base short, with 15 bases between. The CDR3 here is CSASTMGQQNTEAFF. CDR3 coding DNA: TGCAGTGCTAGCACGATGGGGCAGCAGAACACTGAAGCTTTCTTT.

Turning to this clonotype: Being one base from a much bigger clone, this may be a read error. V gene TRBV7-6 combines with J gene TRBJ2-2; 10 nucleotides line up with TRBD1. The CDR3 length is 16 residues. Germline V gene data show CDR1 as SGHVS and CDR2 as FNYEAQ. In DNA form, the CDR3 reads TGTGCCAGCAGCTTAGGGACAGGGGGGGTCACCGGGGACCTGTTTTTT. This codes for CASSLGTGGVTGDLFF.